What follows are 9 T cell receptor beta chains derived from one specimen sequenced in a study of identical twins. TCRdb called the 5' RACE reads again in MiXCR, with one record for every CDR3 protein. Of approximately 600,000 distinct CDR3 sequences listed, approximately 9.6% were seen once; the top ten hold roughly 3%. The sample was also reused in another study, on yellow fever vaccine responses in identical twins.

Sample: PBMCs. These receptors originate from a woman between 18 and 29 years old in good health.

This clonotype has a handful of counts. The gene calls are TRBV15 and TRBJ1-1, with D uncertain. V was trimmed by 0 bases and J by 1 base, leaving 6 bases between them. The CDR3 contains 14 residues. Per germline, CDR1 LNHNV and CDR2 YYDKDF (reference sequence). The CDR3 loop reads CATSRDKGNTEAFF. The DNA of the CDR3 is TGTGCCACCAGCAGAGATAAGGGGAACACTGAAGCTTTCTTT.

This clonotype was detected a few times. CDR3 coding DNA: TGTGCCAGCAGAAACACAGGGGTAGGTTCACCCCTCCACTTT. Translating gives CASRNTGVGSPLHF. The V call is TRBV6-1, the J call TRBJ1-6; TRBD1 matches 7 bases. The CDR3 has 14 amino acids. V lost 6 bases, J lost 9 bases, and 8 bases stayed unmatched. From germline, CDR1 is MNHNS and CDR2 SASEGT.

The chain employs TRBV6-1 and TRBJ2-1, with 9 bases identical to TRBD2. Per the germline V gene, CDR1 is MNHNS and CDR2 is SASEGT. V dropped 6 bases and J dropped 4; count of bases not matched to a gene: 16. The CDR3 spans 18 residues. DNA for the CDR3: TGTGCCAGCAGCCAGACGGGCGGGGGGGCACCGCCTTACAATGAGCAGTTCTTC. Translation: CASSQTGGGAPPYNEQFF.

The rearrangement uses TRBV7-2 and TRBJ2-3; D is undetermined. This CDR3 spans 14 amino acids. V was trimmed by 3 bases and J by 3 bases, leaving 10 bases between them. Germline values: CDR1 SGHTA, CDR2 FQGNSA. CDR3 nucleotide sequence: TGTGCCAGCAGCTTGGCCTTGGGAACAGATACGCAGTATTTT. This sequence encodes CASSLALGTDTQYF.

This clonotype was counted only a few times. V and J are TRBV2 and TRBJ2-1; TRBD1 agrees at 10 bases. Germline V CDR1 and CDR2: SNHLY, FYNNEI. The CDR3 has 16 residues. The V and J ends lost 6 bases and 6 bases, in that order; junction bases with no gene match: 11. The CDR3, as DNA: TGTGCCAGCAGGGTCCCTGGGACAGGGGATGTCAATGAGCAGTTCTTC. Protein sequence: CASRVPGTGDVNEQFF.

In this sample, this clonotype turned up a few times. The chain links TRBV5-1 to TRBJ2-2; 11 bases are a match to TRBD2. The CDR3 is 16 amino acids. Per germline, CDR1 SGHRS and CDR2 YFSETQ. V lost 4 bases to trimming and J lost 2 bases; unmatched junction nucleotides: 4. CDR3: CASSAGTSGNTGELFF. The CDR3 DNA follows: TGCGCCAGCAGCGCCGGGACTAGCGGAAACACCGGGGAGCTGTTTTTT.

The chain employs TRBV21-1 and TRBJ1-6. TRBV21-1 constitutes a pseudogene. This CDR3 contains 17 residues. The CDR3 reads CASSKGRKKYYNSPLHF. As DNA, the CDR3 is TGTGCCAGCAGCAAAGGCCGGAAGAAATACTATAATTCACCCCTCCACTTT.

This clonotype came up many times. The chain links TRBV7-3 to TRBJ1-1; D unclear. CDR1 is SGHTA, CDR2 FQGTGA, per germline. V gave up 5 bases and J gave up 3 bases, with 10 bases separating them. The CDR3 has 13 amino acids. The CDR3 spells CASSLDGYTEAFF. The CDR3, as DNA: TGTGCCAGCAGCCTGGACGGATACACTGAAGCTTTCTTT.

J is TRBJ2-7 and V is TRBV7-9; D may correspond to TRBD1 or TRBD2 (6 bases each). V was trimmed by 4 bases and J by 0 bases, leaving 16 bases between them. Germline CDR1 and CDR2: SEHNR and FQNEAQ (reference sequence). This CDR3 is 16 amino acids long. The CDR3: CASSSLGGPRSYEQYF. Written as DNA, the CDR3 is TGTGCCAGCAGCTCACTTGGGGGGCCGCGCTCCTACGAGCAGTACTTC.